This note documents a single T cell receptor beta chain sequence. The CDR3 is 12 amino acids. V lost 6 bases and J lost 8; bases outside the gene matches: 6. The germline CDR1 and CDR2 sequences are MNHEY and SVGAGI. This entry comes from a study of control samples from healthy donors and cancer patients. Sequencing was performed with immunoSEQ multiplex PCR; in TCRdb, only in-frame clones are kept and a portion is missing. The sample records about 15,000 clones, about 89% being singletons. The sequence came from a woman aged 65 to 85 with colorectal cancer. The specimen sequenced was PBMCs. The rearrangement uses TRBV6-5 and TRBJ1-2, with TRBD1 matching over 7 bases. The CDR3 nucleotides read TGTGCCAGCAGGCGAACAGGGGAAGGCTACACCTTC. This codes for CASRRTGEGYTF.